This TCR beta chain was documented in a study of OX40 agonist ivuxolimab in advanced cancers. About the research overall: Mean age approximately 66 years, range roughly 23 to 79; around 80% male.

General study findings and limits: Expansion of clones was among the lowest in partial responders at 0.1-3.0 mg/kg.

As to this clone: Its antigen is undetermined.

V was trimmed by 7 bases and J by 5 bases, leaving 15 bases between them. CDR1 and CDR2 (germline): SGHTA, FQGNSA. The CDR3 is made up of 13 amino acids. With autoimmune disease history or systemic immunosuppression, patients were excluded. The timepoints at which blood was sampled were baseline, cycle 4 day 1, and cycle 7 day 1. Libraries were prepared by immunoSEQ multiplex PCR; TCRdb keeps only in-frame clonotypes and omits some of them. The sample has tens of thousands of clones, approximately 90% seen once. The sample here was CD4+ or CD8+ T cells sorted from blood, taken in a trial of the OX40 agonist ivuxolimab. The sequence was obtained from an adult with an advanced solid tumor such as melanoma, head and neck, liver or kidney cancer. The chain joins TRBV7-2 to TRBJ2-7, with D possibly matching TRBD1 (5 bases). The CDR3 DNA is TGTGCCAGCAACCTAGTTGGGGCTGACGAGCAGTACTTC. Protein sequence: CASNLVGADEQYF.